The clone carrying this TCR beta chain was seen once. The record originates from a study of blood T cell repertoires in COVID-19. Original handling: Quantification of nucleated cells was approximated via reference gene primer amplification. Here immunoSEQ multiplex PCR was the method, and the copy in TCRdb shows in-frame clones only, minus some. D and trimming come from the DNA, and the V and J calls and clone size come from that table. The sample contains under 350,000 clones, about 85% of which appear only once. Germline V gene sequence: CDR1 SGHVS, CDR2 FQNEAQ. There are 15 residues in the CDR3. V was pared by 2 bases and J by 1 base, with 11 bases between.

V gene TRBV7-8 combines with J gene TRBJ2-5; D might be TRBD2 (6 bases). Sequencing used peripheral blood. This receptor was obtained from a human donor in a cohort sampled during active COVID-19. This CDR3 is CASSLRRDLQETQYF. Here the CDR3 DNA reads TGTGCCAGCAGCTTAAGGCGGGACCTCCAAGAGACCCAGTACTTC.